This T cell receptor beta chain was found in a study of cytomegalovirus exposure and HLA in healthy donors. Study results and limitations: Across donors, sequencing depth was assumed by presence/absence analyses to be roughly uniform. In the analysis, some V segments, TRBV6-2 and TRBV6-3 included, were excluded as indistinguishable. In a later analysis, DRB1 alleles had the most associated TCRs; HLA-C alleles the fewest.

It was with 60 Vbeta and 13 Jbeta primers that the PCR ran. Produced via immunoSEQ multiplex PCR; TCRdb's table is partial and in-frame only. This table holds roughly 140,000 clones, roughly 76% found once. Per germline, CDR1 MNHEY and CDR2 SVGAGI. Trimming at V came to 4 bases and at J to 1 base, leaving 8 bases not matched to a gene. This CDR3 has 16 amino acids. As for this clone: As yet, its antigen is unknown.

The source of this sequence is a female donor in good health and CMV-seronegative. The J gene is TRBJ2-7, the V gene TRBV6-5; 9 bases line up with TRBD1. Input material: PBMCs. The DNA for the CDR3 is TGTGCCAGCAGTTTATCCGGGACAGGGCTTTCCTACGAGCAGTACTTC. Protein product: CASSLSGTGLSYEQYF.